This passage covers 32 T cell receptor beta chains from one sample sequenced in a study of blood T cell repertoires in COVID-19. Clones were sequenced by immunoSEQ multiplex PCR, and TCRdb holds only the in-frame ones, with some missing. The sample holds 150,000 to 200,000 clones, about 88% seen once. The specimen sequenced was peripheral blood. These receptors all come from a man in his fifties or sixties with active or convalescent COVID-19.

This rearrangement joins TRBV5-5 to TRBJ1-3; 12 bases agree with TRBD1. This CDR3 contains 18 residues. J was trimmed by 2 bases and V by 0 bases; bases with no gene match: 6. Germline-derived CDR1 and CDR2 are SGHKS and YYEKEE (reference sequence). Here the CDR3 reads CASSLEGTGGSTGNTIYF. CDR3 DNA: TGTGCCAGCAGCTTGGAAGGGACAGGGGGCTCTACTGGAAACACCATATATTTT.

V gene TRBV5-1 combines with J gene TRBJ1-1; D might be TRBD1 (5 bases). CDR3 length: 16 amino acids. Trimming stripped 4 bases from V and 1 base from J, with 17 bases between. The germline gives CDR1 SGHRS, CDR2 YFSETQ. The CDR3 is CASSPLGGTSNTEAFF. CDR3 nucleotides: TGCGCCAGCAGCCCCCTAGGCGGGACGTCGAACACTGAAGCTTTCTTT.

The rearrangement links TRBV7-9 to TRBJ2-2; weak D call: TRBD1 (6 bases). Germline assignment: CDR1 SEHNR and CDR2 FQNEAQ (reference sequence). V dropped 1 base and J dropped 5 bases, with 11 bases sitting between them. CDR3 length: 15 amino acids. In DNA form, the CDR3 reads TGTGCCAGCAGCTTAGACAGGGTGCGGACCGGGGAGCTGTTTTTT. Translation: CASSLDRVRTGELFF.

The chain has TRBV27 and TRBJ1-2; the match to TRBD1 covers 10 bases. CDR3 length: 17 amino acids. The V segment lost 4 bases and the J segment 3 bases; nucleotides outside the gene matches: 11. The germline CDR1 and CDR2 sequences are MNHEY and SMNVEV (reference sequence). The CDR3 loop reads CASSSWGGTGADYGYTF. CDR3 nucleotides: TGTGCCAGCAGTTCCTGGGGGGGGACAGGGGCGGACTATGGCTACACCTTC.

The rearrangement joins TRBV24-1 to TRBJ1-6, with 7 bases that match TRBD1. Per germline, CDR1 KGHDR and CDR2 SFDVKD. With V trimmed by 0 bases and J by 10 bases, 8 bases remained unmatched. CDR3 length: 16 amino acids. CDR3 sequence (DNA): TGTGCCACCAGTGATTTGCAGGGGGGTTATCGGTCACCCCTCCACTTT. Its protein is CATSDLQGGYRSPLHF.

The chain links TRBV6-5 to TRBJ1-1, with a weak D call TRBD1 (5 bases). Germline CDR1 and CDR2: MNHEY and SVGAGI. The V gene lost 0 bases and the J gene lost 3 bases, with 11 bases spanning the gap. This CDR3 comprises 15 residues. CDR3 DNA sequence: TGTGCCAGCAGTTACTCGTACGGGGGTTACACTGAAGCTTTCTTT. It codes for CASSYSYGGYTEAFF.

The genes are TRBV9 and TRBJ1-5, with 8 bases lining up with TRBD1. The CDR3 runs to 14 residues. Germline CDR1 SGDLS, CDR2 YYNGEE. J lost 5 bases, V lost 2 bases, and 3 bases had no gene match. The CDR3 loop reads CASSVDRVDQPQHF. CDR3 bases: TGTGCCAGCAGCGTGGACAGGGTGGATCAGCCCCAGCATTTT.

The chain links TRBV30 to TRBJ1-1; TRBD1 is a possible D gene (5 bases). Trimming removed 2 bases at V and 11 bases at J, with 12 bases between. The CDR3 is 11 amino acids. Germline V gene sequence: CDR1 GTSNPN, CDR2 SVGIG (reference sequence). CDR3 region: CAWSSGLVAFF. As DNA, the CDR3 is TGTGCCTGGAGTTCAGGGTTGGTCGCTTTCTTT.

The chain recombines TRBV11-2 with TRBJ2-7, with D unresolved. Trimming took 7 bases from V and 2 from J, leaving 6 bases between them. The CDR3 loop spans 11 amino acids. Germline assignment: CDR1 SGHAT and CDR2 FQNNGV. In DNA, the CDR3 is TGTGCCAGCACCGGAGCCTACGAGCAGTACTTC. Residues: CASTGAYEQYF. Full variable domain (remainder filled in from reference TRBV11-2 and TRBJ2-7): EAGVAQSPRYKIIEKRQSVAFWCNPISGHATLYWYQQILGQGPKLLIQFQNNGVVDDSQLPKDRFSAERLKGVDSTLKIQPAKLEDSAVYLCASTGAYEQYFGPGTRLTVT.

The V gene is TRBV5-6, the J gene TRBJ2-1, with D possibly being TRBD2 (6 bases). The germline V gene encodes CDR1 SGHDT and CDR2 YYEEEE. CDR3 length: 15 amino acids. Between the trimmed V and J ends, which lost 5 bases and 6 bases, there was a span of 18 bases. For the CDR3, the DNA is TGTGCCAGCAGACGACAGATACTAGCTTTCAATGAGCAGTTCTTC. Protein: CASRRQILAFNEQFF.

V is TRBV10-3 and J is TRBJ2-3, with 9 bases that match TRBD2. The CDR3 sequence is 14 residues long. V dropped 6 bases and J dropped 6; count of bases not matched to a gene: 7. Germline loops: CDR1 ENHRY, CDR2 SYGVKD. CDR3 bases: TGTGCCATCAGCATTAGCGGGGGCGGGGATACGCAGTATTTT. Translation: CAISISGGGDTQYF.

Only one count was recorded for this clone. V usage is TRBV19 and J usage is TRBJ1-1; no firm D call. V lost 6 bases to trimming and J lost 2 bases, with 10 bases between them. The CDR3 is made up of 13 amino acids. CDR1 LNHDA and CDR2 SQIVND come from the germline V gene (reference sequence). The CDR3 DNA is TGTGCCAGTAGGGTAGAGGGTAACACTGAAGCTTTCTTT. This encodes CASRVEGNTEAFF.

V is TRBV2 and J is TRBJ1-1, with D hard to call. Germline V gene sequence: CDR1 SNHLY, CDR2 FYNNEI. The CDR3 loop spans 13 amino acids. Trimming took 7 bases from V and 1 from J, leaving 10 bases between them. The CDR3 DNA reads TGTGCCAGCACTATACAGAAGAACACTGAAGCTTTCTTT. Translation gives CASTIQKNTEAFF.

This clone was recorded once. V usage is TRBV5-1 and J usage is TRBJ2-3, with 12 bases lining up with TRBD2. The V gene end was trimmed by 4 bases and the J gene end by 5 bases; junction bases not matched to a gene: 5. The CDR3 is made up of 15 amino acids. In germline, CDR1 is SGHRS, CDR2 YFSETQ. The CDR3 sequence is CASSASGRAEDTQYF. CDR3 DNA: TGCGCCAGCAGCGCTAGCGGGAGGGCTGAAGATACGCAGTATTTT. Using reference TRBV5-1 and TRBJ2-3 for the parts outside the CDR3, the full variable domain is KAGVTQTPRYLIKTRGQQVTLSCSPISGHRSVSWYQQTPGQGLQFLFEYFSETQRNKGNFPGRFSGRQFSNSRSEMNVSTLELGDSALYLCASSASGRAEDTQYFGPGTRLTVL.

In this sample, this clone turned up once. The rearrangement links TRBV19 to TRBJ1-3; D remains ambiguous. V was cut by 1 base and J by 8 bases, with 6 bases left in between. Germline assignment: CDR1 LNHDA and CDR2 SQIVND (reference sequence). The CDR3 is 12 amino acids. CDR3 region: CASSIGRDTIYF. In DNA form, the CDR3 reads TGTGCCAGTAGTATAGGCCGGGACACCATATATTTT.

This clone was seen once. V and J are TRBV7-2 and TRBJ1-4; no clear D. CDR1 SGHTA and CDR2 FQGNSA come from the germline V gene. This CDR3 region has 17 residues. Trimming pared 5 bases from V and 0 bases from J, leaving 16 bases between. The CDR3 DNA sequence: TGTGCCAGCAGCCCGGACTTCGATTCCGCAACTAATGAAAAACTGTTTTTT. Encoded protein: CASSPDFDSATNEKLFF.

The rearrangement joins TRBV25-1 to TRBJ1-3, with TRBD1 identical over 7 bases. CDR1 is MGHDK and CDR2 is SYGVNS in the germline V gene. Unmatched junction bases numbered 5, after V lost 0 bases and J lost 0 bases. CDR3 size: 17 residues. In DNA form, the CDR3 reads TGTGCCAGCAGTGAATACGGGACAGCCAACTCTGGAAACACCATATATTTT. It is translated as CASSEYGTANSGNTIYF.

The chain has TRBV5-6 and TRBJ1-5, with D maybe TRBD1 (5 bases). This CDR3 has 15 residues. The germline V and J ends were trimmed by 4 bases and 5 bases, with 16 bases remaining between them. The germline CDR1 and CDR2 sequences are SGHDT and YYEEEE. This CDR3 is CASSASGGTHQPQHF. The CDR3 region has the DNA TGTGCCAGCAGCGCCTCGGGAGGGACCCATCAGCCCCAGCATTTT.

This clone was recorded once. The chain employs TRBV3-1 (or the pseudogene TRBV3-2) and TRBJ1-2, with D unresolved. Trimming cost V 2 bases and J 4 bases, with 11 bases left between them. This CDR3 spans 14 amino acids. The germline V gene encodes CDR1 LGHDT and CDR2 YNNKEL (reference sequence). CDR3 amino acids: CASSQNNIIYGYTF. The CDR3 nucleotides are TGTGCCAGCAGCCAAAATAACATTATCTATGGCTACACCTTC.

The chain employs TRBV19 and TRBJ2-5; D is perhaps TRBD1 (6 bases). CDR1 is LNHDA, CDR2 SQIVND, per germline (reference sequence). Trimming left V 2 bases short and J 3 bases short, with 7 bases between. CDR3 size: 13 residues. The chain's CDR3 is CASSIRGKETQYF. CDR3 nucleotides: TGTGCCAGTAGTATAAGGGGGAAAGAGACCCAGTACTTC.

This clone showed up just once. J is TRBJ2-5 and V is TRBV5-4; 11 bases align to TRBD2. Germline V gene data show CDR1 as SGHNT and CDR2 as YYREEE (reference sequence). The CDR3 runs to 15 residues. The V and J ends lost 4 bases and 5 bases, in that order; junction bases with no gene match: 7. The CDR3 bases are TGTGCCAGCAGCGAGACTAGCGGGATGGTGGAGACCCAGTACTTC. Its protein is CASSETSGMVETQYF. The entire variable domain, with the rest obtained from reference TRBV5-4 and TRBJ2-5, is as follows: ETGVTQSPTHLIKTRGQQVTLRCSSQSGHNTVSWYQQALGQGPQFIFQYYREEENGRGNFPPRFSGLQFPNYSSELNVNALELDDSALYLCASSETSGMVETQYFGPGTRLLVL.

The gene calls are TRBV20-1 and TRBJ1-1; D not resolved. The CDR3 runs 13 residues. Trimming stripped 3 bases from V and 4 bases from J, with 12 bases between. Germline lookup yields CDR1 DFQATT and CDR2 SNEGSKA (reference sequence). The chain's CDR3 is CSASLRVSTEAFF. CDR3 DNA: TGCAGTGCTAGTTTGAGGGTTAGCACTGAAGCTTTCTTT.

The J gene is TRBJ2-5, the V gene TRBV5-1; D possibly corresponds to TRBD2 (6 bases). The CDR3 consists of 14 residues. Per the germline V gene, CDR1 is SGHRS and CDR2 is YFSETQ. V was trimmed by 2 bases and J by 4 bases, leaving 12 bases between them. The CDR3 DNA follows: TGCGCCAGCAGCTTCACGGTGGGGGGAGAGACCCAGTACTTC. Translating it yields CASSFTVGGETQYF.

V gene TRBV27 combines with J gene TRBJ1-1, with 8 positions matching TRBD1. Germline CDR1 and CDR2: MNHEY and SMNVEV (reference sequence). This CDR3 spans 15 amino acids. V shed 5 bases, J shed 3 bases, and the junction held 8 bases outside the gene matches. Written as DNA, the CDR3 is TGTGCCAGCAGTAGCCAGGGGGCGGGCGACACTGAAGCTTTCTTT. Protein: CASSSQGAGDTEAFF.

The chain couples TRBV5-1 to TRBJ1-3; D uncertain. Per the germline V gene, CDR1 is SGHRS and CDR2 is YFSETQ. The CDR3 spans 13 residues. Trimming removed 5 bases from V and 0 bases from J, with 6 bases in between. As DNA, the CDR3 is TGCGCCAGCAGAGAGCTCTCTGGAAACACCATATATTTT. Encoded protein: CASRELSGNTIYF.

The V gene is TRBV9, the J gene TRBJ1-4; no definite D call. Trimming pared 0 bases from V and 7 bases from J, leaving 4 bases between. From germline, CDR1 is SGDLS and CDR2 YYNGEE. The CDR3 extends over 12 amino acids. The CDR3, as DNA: TGTGCCAGCAGCGTAGGGAGTGAAAAACTGTTTTTT. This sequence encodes CASSVGSEKLFF.

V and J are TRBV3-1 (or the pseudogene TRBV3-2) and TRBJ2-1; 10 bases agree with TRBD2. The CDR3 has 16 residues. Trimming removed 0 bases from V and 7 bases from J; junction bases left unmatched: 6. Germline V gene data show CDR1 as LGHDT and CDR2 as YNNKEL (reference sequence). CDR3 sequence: CASSQEGSGGFNEQFF. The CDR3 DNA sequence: TGTGCCAGCAGCCAAGAGGGTAGCGGGGGGTTTAATGAGCAGTTCTTC.

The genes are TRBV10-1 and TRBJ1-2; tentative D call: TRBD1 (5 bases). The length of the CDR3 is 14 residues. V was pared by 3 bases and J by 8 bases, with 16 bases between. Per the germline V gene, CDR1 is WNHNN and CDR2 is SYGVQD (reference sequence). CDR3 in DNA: TGCGCCAGCAGTGACCCGAAGTCAGGGTACGGCTACACCTTC. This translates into CASSDPKSGYGYTF.

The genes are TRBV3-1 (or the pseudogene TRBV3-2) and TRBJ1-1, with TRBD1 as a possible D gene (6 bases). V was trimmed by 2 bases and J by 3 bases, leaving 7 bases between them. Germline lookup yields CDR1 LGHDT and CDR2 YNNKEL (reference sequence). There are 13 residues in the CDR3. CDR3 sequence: CASSQRTDTEAFF. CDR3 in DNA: TGTGCCAGCAGCCAACGGACAGACACTGAAGCTTTCTTT.

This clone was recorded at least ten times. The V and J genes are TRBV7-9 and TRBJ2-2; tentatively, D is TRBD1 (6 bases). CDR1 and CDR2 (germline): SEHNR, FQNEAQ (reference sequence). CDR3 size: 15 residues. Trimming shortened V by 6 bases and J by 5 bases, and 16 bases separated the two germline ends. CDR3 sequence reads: CASRGTSTGTGELFF. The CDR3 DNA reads TGTGCCAGCAGGGGGACGTCGACAGGAACCGGGGAGCTGTTTTTT.

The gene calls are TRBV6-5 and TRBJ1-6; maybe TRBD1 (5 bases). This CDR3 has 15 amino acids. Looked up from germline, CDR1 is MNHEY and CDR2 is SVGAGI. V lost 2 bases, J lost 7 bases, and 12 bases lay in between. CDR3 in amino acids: CASSYLAEGNSPLHF. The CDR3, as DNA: TGTGCCAGCAGTTACCTCGCGGAGGGGAATTCACCCCTCCACTTT.

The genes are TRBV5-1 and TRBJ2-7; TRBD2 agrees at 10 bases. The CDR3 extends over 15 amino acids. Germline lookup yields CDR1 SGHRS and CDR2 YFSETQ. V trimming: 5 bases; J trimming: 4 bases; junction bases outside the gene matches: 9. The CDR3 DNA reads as TGCGCCAGCAGAGAGGCTAGCGGGAGTACGTACGAGCAGTACTTC. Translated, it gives CASREASGSTYEQYF.